This T cell receptor beta chain comes out of a study of blood T cell repertoires in COVID-19. The overall study: Italy, Spain and the United States were the sources of the convalescent and acute COVID-19 samples.

The CDR3 consists of 13 residues. Germline trimming cut 6 bases from V and 0 bases from J; bases unmatched to any gene: 4. CDR1 and CDR2 from the germline V gene are SQVTM and ANQGSEA. TCRdb's copy holds only in-frame clones and misses some; the assay was immunoSEQ multiplex PCR. Counted here are approximately 140,000 clones, around 83% occurring once; the ten biggest clones make up approximately 8%. The sequence was obtained from a woman aged 55-69 years with acute or convalescent COVID-19. Sequences were obtained from peripheral blood. The chain couples TRBV29-1 to TRBJ1-1, with 7 bases fitting TRBD1. The CDR3 DNA is TGCAGCGTCTGGACAGGCATGAACACTGAAGCTTTCTTT. Its translation is CSVWTGMNTEAFF.